This T cell receptor beta chain was retrieved from a study of Graves' ophthalmopathy and Graves' hyperthyroidism. This clonotype was seen a single time. Its specificity is unknown. The study amplified TCR beta CDR3 regions using RNA transcripts. HTBI primers primed a first-round RT-PCR, and a second-round multiplex PCR followed. TCRdb re-called the multiplex PCR reads through MiXCR, storing one row per CDR3 protein. Of approximately 540,000 distinct CDR3 sequences detected, roughly 39% appear once; the ten largest clones hold over 3.5%. From germline, CDR1 is SQVTM and CDR2 ANQGSEA. The CDR3 covers 13 residues. V was clipped by 3 bases and J by 8 bases, with 13 bases between them. Findings and limits, study-wide: For separating ophthalmopathy from stable hyperthyroidism, a 13-signature model gave around 86% sensitivity and roughly 83% specificity. Ophthalmopathy progression predictions by the model showed about 72% specificity and 70.59% sensitivity.

Ineligible for inclusion were patients with other autoimmune diseases, uncontrolled infections, pregnancy or lactation. A diagnosis was made from clinical symptoms together with serum thyroxine, TRAb, thyroid ultrasound and orbital computed tomography. The specimen sequenced was peripheral blood or thyroid tissue (not recorded which). The sequence derives from an adult man with Graves' hyperthyroidism. The rearrangement uses TRBV29-1 and TRBJ1-4; D not resolved. The chain's CDR3 is CSVDVGLREKLFF. CDR3 DNA sequence: TGCAGCGTTGATGTGGGGTTGAGGGAAAAACTGTTTTTT.